This entry lists 14 T cell receptor beta chains sequenced from one sample in a study of T-cell memory formation after mild COVID-19. TCRdb re-called the 5' RACE reads with MiXCR, one entry per CDR3 protein. The sample comprises some 120,000 distinct CDR3 sequences, 15% to 20% of which are singletons, and approximately 13% rests with the top ten. The specimen was PBMCs or a T cell subset sorted from them (not recorded which). These receptor sequences come from an adult woman who had mild COVID-19 (a few samples of this study predate the infection). Cell type and time point are not known.

The rearrangement links TRBV5-1 to TRBJ2-2, with TRBD1 matching 8 bases. Germline V gene data show CDR1 as SGHRS and CDR2 as YFSETQ. The CDR3 is 15 amino acids. The ends lost 3 bases at V and 5 bases at J; junction bases unmatched: 6. The CDR3 loop reads CASSSWTGMTGELFF. CDR3 coding DNA: TGCGCCAGCAGCTCCTGGACAGGGATGACCGGGGAGCTGTTTTTT. Supplemented by reference TRBV5-1 and TRBJ2-2, the full variable domain reads KAGVTQTPRYLIKTRGQQVTLSCSPISGHRSVSWYQQTPGQGLQFLFEYFSETQRNKGNFPGRFSGRQFSNSRSEMNVSTLELGDSALYLCASSSWTGMTGELFFGEGSRLTVL.

A few counts support this clonotype. V usage is TRBV5-6 and J usage is TRBJ2-7, with 8 bases that match TRBD2. Germline values: CDR1 SGHDT, CDR2 YYEEEE. The V and J ends lost 0 bases and 6 bases, in that order; junction bases with no gene match: 5. This CDR3 contains 14 residues. CDR3 in DNA: TGTGCCAGCAGCTTGGACCGGGAGGGGATCGAGCAGTACTTC. It encodes CASSLDREGIEQYF.

The chain employs TRBV6-2 or TRBV6-3 and TRBJ2-3; 10 bases agree with TRBD2. This CDR3 has 15 amino acids. CDR1 MNHEY and CDR2 SVGEGT come from the germline V gene. The V gene end was trimmed by 8 bases and the J gene end by 2 bases; junction bases not matched to a gene: 7. CDR3 bases: TGTGCCAGCCGTGGTAGCGGGAGGACCACAGATACGCAGTATTTT. Translation: CASRGSGRTTDTQYF.

The chain combines TRBV5-4 with TRBJ1-2, with unresolved D. V dropped 5 bases and J dropped 4 bases, with 12 bases sitting between them. This CDR3 has 13 residues. Per germline, CDR1 SGHNT and CDR2 YYREEE (reference sequence). CDR3 in amino acids: CASSTREGYGYTF. The CDR3 region has the DNA TGTGCCAGCAGTACCCGTGAGGGCTATGGCTACACCTTC.

This chain links TRBV5-1 with TRBJ2-2, with TRBD2 as a possible D gene (7 bases). The CDR3 consists of 17 residues. V gave up 0 bases and J gave up 7 bases, with 19 bases separating them. Germline-derived CDR1 and CDR2 are SGHRS and YFSETQ. CDR3 region: CASSLEVDGGPGGELFF. The DNA for the CDR3 is TGCGCCAGCAGCTTGGAAGTCGACGGGGGGCCCGGCGGGGAGCTGTTTTTT.

Many counts were recorded for this clonotype. V usage is TRBV18 and J usage is TRBJ2-1; D is undetermined. Trimming left V 4 bases short and J 7 bases short, with 5 bases between. This CDR3 contains 11 residues. Germline V CDR1 and CDR2: KGHSH, LQKENI. This chain's CDR3 is CASSRANEQFF. In DNA, the CDR3 is TGTGCCAGCTCACGGGCTAATGAGCAGTTCTTC.

V usage is TRBV15 and J usage is TRBJ2-7; 7 bases fit TRBD1. The V and J ends lost 0 bases and 1 base, in that order; junction bases with no gene match: 0. The CDR3 runs to 14 residues. The germline V gene encodes CDR1 LNHNV and CDR2 YYDKDF (reference sequence). The CDR3: CATSRETGSYEQYF. The CDR3 nucleotides read TGTGCCACCAGCAGAGAGACAGGGTCCTACGAGCAGTACTTC.

This clonotype has just a few counts. J is TRBJ2-5 and V is TRBV11-2; 7 bases align to TRBD1. CDR1 is SGHAT, CDR2 FQNNGV, per germline. The CDR3 length is 15 residues. The J segment lost 2 bases and the V segment lost 4 bases, leaving 7 bases of the junction unmatched. The CDR3 nucleotides read TGTGCCAGCAGCTCCACAGGGGATTCGCAAGAGACCCAGTACTTC. Amino acids: CASSSTGDSQETQYF. The full variable domain, its missing parts supplied by reference TRBV11-2 and TRBJ2-5, is EAGVAQSPRYKIIEKRQSVAFWCNPISGHATLYWYQQILGQGPKLLIQFQNNGVVDDSQLPKDRFSAERLKGVDSTLKIQPAKLEDSAVYLCASSSTGDSQETQYFGPGTRLLVL.

J is TRBJ2-2 and V is TRBV24-1; possibly TRBD1 for D (6 bases). Germline values: CDR1 KGHDR, CDR2 SFDVKD. The CDR3 sequence is 13 residues long. Trimming stripped 8 bases from V and 6 bases from J, with 12 bases between. As DNA, the CDR3 is TGTGCCACCACCGGAAGGGGGTCCGGGGAGCTGTTTTTT. Amino acid sequence: CATTGRGSGELFF.

This clonotype was seen more than once but under ten times. The V gene is TRBV5-1, the J gene TRBJ2-7; 8 nucleotides match TRBD1. The CDR3 has 15 residues. V was pared by 4 bases and J by 2 bases, with 8 bases of the junction left unmatched. Germline V lookup: CDR1 SGHRS, CDR2 YFSETQ. The CDR3 bases are TGCGCCAGCAGCCCGGACAGGGTATCACCCTACGAGCAGTACTTC. Its protein product is CASSPDRVSPYEQYF.

The J gene is TRBJ2-7, the V gene TRBV29-1; D may be TRBD1 (5 bases). V was pared by 1 base and J by 7 bases, with 8 bases between. The CDR3 length is 11 residues. Germline CDR1 is SQVTM and CDR2 is ANQGSEA. The CDR3 region is CSVEAQGEQYF. CDR3 bases: TGCAGCGTTGAAGCCCAGGGTGAGCAGTACTTC.

The chain couples TRBV5-1 to TRBJ1-3, with TRBD1 matching over 8 bases. V trimming: 2 bases; J trimming: 4 bases; junction bases outside the gene matches: 5. CDR3 size: 15 residues. Germline assignment: CDR1 SGHRS and CDR2 YFSETQ. The CDR3 region is CASSLEGTGGNTIYF. In DNA, the CDR3 is TGCGCCAGCAGCTTAGAAGGGACAGGAGGAAACACCATATATTTT. Full variable domain (outside the CDR3, taken from reference TRBV5-1 and TRBJ1-3): KAGVTQTPRYLIKTRGQQVTLSCSPISGHRSVSWYQQTPGQGLQFLFEYFSETQRNKGNFPGRFSGRQFSNSRSEMNVSTLELGDSALYLCASSLEGTGGNTIYFGEGSWLTVV.

V usage is TRBV7-2 and J usage is TRBJ1-5, with 11 bases fitting TRBD1. CDR1 SGHTA and CDR2 FQGNSA come from the germline V gene. This CDR3 has 19 amino acids. V shed 2 bases and J 0 bases; nucleotides not matched to a gene: 9. The CDR3 DNA sequence: TGTGCCAGCAGCTTACAAAGGACAGGGGGCGCTTTTAGCAATCAGCCCCAGCATTTT. Amino acids: CASSLQRTGGAFSNQPQHF. Using reference TRBV7-2 and TRBJ1-5 for the parts outside the CDR3, the full variable domain is GAGVSQSPSNKVTEKGKDVELRCDPISGHTALYWYRQSLGQGLEFLIYFQGNSAPDKSGLPSDRFSAERTGGSVSTLTIQRTQQEDSAVYLCASSLQRTGGAFSNQPQHFGDGTRLSIL.

This clonotype was detected a few times. V usage is TRBV7-9 and J usage is TRBJ2-5, with 8 bases matching TRBD1. The CDR3 totals 16 residues. Per germline, CDR1 SEHNR and CDR2 FQNEAQ (reference sequence). The ends lost 1 base at V and 3 bases at J; junction bases unmatched: 7. The CDR3 sequence: CASSLVGQGMEETQYF. CDR3 nucleotide sequence: TGTGCCAGCAGCTTAGTAGGACAGGGAATGGAAGAGACCCAGTACTTC.